Listed here is a single T cell receptor (beta chain). What it recognizes is unknown. This specimen belongs to a study of cytotoxic CD8 clonotypes in ibrutinib-treated CLL. At the level of the study: Enrolment comprised around 11 relapsed/refractory and roughly 15 treatment-naive patients; about 17 were IGHV unmutated. Response sampling took place at median 12 months of treatment, range 6 to 36. Study-wide findings and caveats: Sustained-remission and progressing patients' sampling times differed. The study found public clonotypes uncommon, contracting or stable on treatment.

Generated by immunoSEQ multiplex PCR, the TCRdb table keeps only in-frame clones and is missing some. The sample lists a few hundred thousand clones; 70% to 80% were seen once. The CDR3 runs 15 residues. The ends were cut back, 2 bases at V and 1 base at J, with 11 bases in the middle. Germline V gene data show CDR1 as SNHLY and CDR2 as FYNNEI. The J gene is TRBJ1-1, the V gene TRBV2; D not resolved. This TCR came from a human donor with chronic lymphocytic leukemia. Sample: PBMCs, taken before ibrutinib treatment. The CDR3 protein is CASSERTGKNTEAFF. CDR3 in DNA: TGTGCCAGCAGTGAACGGACCGGGAAGAACACTGAAGCTTTCTTT.